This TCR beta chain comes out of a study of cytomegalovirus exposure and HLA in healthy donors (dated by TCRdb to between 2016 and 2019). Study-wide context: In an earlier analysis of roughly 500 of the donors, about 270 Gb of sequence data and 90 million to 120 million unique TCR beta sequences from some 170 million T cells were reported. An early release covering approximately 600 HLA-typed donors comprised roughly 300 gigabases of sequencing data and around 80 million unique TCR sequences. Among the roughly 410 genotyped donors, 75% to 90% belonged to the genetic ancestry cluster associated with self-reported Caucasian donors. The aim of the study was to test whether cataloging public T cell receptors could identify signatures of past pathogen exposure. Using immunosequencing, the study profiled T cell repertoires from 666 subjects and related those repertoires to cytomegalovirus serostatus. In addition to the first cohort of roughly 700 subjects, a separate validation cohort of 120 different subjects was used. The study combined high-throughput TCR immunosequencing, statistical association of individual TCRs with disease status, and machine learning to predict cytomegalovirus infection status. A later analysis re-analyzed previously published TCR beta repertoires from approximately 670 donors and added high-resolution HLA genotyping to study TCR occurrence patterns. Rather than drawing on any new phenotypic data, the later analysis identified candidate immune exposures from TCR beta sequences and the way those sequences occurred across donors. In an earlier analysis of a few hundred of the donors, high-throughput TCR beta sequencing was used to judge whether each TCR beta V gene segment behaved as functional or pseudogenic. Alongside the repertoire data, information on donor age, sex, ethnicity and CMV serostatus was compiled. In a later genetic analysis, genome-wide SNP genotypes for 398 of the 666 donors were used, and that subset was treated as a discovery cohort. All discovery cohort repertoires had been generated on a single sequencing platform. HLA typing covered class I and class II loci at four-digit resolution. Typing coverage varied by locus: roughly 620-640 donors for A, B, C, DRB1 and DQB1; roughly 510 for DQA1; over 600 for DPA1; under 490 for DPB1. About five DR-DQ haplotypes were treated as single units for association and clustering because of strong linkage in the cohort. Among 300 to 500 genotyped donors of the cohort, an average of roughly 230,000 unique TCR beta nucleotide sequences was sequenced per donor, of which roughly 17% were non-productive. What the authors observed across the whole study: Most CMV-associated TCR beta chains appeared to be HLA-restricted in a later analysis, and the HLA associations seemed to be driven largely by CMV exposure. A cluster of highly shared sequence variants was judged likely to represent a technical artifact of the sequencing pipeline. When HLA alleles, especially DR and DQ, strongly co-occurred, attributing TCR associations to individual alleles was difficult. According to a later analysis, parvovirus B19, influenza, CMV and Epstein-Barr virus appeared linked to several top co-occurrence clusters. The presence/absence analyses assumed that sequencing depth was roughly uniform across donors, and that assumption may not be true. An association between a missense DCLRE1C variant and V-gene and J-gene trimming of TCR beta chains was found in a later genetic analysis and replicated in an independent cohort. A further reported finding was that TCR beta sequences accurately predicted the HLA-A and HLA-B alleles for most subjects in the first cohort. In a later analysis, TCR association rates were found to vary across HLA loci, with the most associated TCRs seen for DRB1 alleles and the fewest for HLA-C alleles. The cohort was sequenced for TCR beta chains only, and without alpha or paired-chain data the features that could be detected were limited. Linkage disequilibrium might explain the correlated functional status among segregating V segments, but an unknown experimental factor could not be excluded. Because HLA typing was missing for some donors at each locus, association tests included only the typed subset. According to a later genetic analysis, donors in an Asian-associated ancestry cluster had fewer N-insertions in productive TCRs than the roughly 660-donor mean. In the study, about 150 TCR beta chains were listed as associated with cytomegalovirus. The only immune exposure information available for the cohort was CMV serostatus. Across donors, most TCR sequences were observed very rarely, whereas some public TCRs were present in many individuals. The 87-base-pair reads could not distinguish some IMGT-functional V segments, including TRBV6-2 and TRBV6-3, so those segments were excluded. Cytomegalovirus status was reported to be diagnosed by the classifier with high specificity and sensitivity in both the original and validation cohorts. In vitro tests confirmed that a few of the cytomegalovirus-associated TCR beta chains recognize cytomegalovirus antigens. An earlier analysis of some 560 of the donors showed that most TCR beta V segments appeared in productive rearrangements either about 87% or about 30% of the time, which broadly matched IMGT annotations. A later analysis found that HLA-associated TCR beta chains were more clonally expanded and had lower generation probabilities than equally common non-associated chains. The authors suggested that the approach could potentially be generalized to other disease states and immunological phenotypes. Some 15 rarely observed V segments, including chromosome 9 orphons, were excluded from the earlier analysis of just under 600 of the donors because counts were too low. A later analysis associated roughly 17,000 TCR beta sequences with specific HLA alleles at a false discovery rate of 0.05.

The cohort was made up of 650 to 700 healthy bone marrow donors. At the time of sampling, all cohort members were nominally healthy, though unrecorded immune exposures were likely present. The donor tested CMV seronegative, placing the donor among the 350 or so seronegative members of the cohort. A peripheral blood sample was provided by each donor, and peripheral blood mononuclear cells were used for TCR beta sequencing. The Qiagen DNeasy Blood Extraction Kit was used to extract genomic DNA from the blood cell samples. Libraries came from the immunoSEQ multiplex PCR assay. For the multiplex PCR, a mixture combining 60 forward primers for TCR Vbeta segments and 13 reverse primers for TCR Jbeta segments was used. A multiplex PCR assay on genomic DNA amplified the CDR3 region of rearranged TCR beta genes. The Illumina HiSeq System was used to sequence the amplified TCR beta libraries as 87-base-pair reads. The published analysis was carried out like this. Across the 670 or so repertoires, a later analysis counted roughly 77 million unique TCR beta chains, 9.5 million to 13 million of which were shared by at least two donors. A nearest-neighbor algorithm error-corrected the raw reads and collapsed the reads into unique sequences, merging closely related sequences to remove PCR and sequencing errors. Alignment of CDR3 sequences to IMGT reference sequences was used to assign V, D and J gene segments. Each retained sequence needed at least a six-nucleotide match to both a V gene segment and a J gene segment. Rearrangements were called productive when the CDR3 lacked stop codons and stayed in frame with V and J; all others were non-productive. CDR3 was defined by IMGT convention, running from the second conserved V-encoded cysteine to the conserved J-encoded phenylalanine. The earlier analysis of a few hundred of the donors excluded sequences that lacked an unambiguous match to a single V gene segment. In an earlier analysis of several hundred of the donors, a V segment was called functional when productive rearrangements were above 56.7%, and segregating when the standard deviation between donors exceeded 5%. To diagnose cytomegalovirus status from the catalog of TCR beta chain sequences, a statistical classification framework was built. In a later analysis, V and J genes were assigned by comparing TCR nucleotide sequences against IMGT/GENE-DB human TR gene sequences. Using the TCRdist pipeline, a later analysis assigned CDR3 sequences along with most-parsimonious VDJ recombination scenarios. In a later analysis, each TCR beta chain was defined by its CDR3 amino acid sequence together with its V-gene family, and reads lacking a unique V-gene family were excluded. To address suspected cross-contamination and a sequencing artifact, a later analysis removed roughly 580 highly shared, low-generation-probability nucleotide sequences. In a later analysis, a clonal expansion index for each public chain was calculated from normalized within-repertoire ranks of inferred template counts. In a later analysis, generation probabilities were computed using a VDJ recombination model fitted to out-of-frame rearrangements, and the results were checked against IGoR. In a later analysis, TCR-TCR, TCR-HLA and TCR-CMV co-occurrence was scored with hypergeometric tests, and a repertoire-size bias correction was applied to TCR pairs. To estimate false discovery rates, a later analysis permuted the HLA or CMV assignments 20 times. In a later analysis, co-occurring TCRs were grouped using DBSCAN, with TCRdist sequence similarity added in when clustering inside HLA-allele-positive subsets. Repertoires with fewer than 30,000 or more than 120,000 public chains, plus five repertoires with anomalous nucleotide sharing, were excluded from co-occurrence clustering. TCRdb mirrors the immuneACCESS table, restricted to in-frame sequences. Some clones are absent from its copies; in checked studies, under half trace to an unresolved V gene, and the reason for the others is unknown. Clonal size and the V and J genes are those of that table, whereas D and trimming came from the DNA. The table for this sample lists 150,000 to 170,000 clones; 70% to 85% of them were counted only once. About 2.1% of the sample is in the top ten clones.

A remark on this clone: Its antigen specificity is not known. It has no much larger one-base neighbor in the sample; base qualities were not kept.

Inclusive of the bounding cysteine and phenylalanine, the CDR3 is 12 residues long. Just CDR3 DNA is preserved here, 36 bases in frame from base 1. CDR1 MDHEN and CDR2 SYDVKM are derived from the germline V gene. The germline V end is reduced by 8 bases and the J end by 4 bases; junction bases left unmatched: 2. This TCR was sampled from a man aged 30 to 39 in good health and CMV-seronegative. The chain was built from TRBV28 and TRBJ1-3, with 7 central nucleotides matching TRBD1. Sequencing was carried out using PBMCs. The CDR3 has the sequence CASQDRGNTIYF. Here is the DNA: TGTGCCAGCCAGGACAGGGGAAACACCATATATTTT.